This TCR beta chain was profiled in a study of OX40 agonist ivuxolimab in advanced cancers. Study details: Dosing consisted of intravenous ivuxolimab at 0.01 to 10 mg/kg every 2 weeks. Of mixed ages from about 23 to 90 and averaging 60 years, the group was more than 65% male.

This clone was counted once. What it binds is not known. Assay used: immunoSEQ multiplex PCR; TCRdb lists only in-frame clones, some missing. The sample consists of under 80,000 clones, about 86% of them appearing once. CDR1 is SEHNR and CDR2 is FQNEAQ in the germline V gene (reference sequence). Trimming took 5 bases from V and 7 from J; bases not matched to a gene: 8. The CDR3 has 15 amino acids. Findings and caveats of the study: The study found among the lowest clonal expansion in partial responders at 0.1-3.0 mg/kg.

Sequenced here: CD4+ or CD8+ T cells sorted from blood, sampled in a trial of the OX40 agonist ivuxolimab. This sequence joins TRBV7-9 and TRBJ2-1; 10 positions agree with TRBD2. This sequence originates from an adult with an advanced solid tumor such as melanoma, head and neck, liver or kidney cancer. Written as DNA, the CDR3 is TGTGCCAGCAGCCCTTACTCTAGCGGGAGAAATGAGCAGTTCTTC. It is translated as CASSPYSSGRNEQFF.